Presented here are 29 T cell receptor beta chains from one specimen sequenced in a study of vaccination and CD4 T cells after COVID-19 (dated by TCRdb to the early 2020s). These receptors' antigens are unknown. The library was obtained by PCR. TCRdb records Illumina iSeq 100 as the sequencer. DNA from cultured CD4+ T cells underwent TCR sequencing with the Oncomine TCR Beta short-read assay at the Johns Hopkins FTIC core. TCRdb itself trimmed the public reads at Q25 with fastp, ran MiXCR and retained productive beta chains. A single entry per CDR3 protein holds the most common genes and DNA from its merged rows. The sample table contains about 21,000 distinct CDR3 sequences; only one count was recorded for roughly half of them. The ten biggest clones cover more than 8.5% of the sample. The intended sense of this specimen's treatment or condition label: approximately 9-day PBMC culture with coronavirus spike peptide pools or control peptides (ViraFEST assay).

The specimen sequenced was CD4+ T cells from blood, cultured in vitro. These receptors originate from a human donor who had recovered from COVID-19.

This clonotype was observed once. V and J are TRBV4-2 and TRBJ2-3, with 9 bases aligning to TRBD2. The CDR3 contains 18 residues. Germline loops: CDR1 LGHNA, CDR2 YNFKEQ. The V segment lost 0 bases and the J segment 3 bases; nucleotides outside the gene matches: 10. CDR3 residues: CASSQDLRKAGGTDTQYF. The CDR3 nucleotides are TGTGCCAGCAGCCAAGATCTTCGGAAAGCGGGAGGTACAGATACGCAGTATTTT.

J is TRBJ2-3 and V is TRBV6-1; D is possibly TRBD2 (7 bases). CDR1 is MNHNS and CDR2 is SASEGT in the germline V gene. V was shortened by 3 bases and J by 4 bases, with 14 bases between the two germline ends. The CDR3 spans 15 residues. The chain's CDR3 is CASSDGGGRADTQYF. CDR3 bases: TGTGCCAGCAGTGATGGAGGGGGGAGGGCAGATACGCAGTATTTT.

This clonotype came up once. This sequence joins TRBV5-1 and TRBJ1-1, with TRBD1 as a possible D gene (6 bases). CDR1 is SGHRS, CDR2 YFSETQ, per germline. The CDR3 spans 15 residues. With 4 bases removed from V and 3 bases from J, the gap between germline ends came to 16 bases. CDR3 in DNA: TGCGCCAGCAGCCCTCGAAGGGGGGAGGACACTGAAGCTTTCTTT. Its translation is CASSPRRGEDTEAFF.

The rearrangement links TRBV29-1 to TRBJ2-2, with 8 nucleotides matching TRBD1. The CDR3 consists of 13 residues. Germline CDR1 reads SQVTM; CDR2 reads ANQGSEA. The trim removed 6 bases at V and 11 bases at J, leaving 11 bases unmatched. The CDR3 region is CSVTTTGTGELFF. The CDR3 DNA reads TGCAGCGTCACTACTACCGGGACAGGCGAGCTGTTTTTT.

This chain connects TRBV5-8 to TRBJ1-5; D unclear. The CDR3 runs to 12 residues. Germline loops: CDR1 SGHTS, CDR2 YDEGEE. The V end was cut by 1 base, the J end by 9 bases, with 8 bases between. The CDR3 nucleotides read TGTGCCAGCAGCTTGTTTGTTGGGCCCCAGCATTTT. Amino acid sequence: CASSLFVGPQHF.

The chain employs TRBV20-1 and TRBJ2-1; 10 bases align to TRBD2. Per germline, CDR1 DFQATT and CDR2 SNEGSKA (reference sequence). J was trimmed by 7 bases and V by 4 bases; bases with no gene match: 13. The CDR3 spans 16 residues. The CDR3: CSATPHLAGARNEQFF. The DNA of the CDR3 is TGCAGTGCTACCCCCCACCTAGCGGGGGCTAGGAATGAGCAGTTCTTC.

The V call is TRBV5-4, the J call TRBJ1-1; 8 nucleotides align to TRBD1. Trimming at V came to 5 bases and at J to 0 bases, leaving 6 bases not matched to a gene. Germline CDR1 is SGHNT and CDR2 is YYREEE (reference sequence). This CDR3 is built from 15 residues. CDR3 nucleotide sequence: TGTGCCAGCAGGTCAATGACAGGGGTGAACACTGAAGCTTTCTTT. This translates into CASRSMTGVNTEAFF.

This clonotype was counted once. At one boundary the junction diverges from the germline segment, which might be a read error. For the CDR3, the DNA is TGTGCCAGCAGCCTTGGGACAGGTGAACAATTGGTCTTC. Its protein product is CASSLGTGEQLVF. This rearrangement joins TRBV7-3 to TRBJ2-1, with 8 bases fitting TRBD1. Germline CDR1 and CDR2: SGHTA and FQGTGA. This CDR3 has 13 residues. Looking up the rest from reference TRBV7-3 and TRBJ2-1 gives the full variable domain: GAGVSQTPSNKVTEKGKYVELRCDPISGHTALYWYRQSLGQGPEFLIYFQGTGAADDSGLPNDRFFAVRPEGSVSTLKIQRTERGDSAVYLCASSLGTGEQLVFGPGTRLTVL.

This clonotype showed up just a few times. V usage is TRBV27 and J usage is TRBJ2-1; the D is unclear. The V gene lost 6 bases and the J gene lost 9 bases, with 18 bases spanning the gap. The CDR3 sequence is 14 residues long. Germline CDR1 is MNHEY and CDR2 is SMNVEV (reference sequence). CDR3 residues: CASSPLAAGGEQFF. CDR3 DNA: TGTGCCAGCAGCCCCCTGGCGGCTGGTGGTGAGCAGTTCTTC.

The chain links TRBV10-3 to TRBJ2-3; 9 nucleotides match TRBD2. This CDR3 is built from 15 residues. Trimming at V came to 2 bases and at J to 10 bases, leaving 10 bases not matched to a gene. Germline CDR1 reads ENHRY; CDR2 reads SYGVKD. CDR3 sequence reads: CAISERLAGHLAQYF. CDR3 coding DNA: TGTGCCATCAGTGAGCGCCTAGCGGGGCATTTGGCGCAGTATTTT.

The J gene is TRBJ2-1, the V gene TRBV5-4; 12 bases match TRBD2. The CDR3 runs 16 residues. Germline V lookup: CDR1 SGHNT, CDR2 YYREEE (reference sequence). The V segment lost 3 bases and the J segment 8 bases; nucleotides outside the gene matches: 9. The CDR3 coding sequence is TGTGCCAGCAGCTGGGGACTAGCGGGCGCGGGCGATGAGCAGTTCTTC. It is translated as CASSWGLAGAGDEQFF.

The V and J genes are TRBV5-1 and TRBJ1-4; D call uncertain. Germline V gene data show CDR1 as SGHRS and CDR2 as YFSETQ. This CDR3 comprises 12 residues. The V end lost 5 bases, the J end lost 5 bases, and 7 bases lay between the germline ends. The CDR3 reads CASRQPNEKLFF. As DNA, the CDR3 is TGCGCCAGCAGACAACCGAATGAAAAACTGTTTTTT.

J is TRBJ2-6 and V is TRBV6-2 or TRBV6-3; no definite D call. The length of the CDR3 is 16 residues. The V gene's germline CDR1 is MNHEY and CDR2 SVGEGT. The V end lost 2 bases, the J end lost 0 bases, and 8 bases lay between the germline ends. DNA for the CDR3: TGTGCCAGCAGTTACGGGTGGGTCTCTGGGGCCAACGTCCTGACTTTC. As protein: CASSYGWVSGANVLTF.

The chain recombines TRBV7-3 with TRBJ2-1, with TRBD1 as a possible D gene (6 bases). CDR3 size: 15 residues. Trimming removed 6 bases from V and 4 bases from J, with 16 bases in between. The germline gives CDR1 SGHTA, CDR2 FQGTGA. The CDR3 loop is CASSPGGHFYNEQFF. CDR3 DNA sequence: TGTGCCAGCAGTCCTGGGGGCCACTTTTACAATGAGCAGTTCTTC.

The chain joins TRBV6-2 or TRBV6-3 to TRBJ2-7, with TRBD2 matching 7 bases. The CDR3 is 15 residues long. Germline lookup yields CDR1 MNHEY and CDR2 SVGEGT. With V trimmed by 2 bases and J by 4 bases, 8 bases remained unmatched. CDR3: CASSYRPGLPYEQYF. The DNA for the CDR3 is TGTGCCAGCAGTTACCGTCCGGGACTACCTTACGAGCAGTACTTC.

The chain links TRBV19 to TRBJ1-3; D unclear. The CDR3 is made up of 14 amino acids. Trimming removed 5 bases at V and 2 bases at J, with 10 bases between. Germline CDR1 LNHDA, CDR2 SQIVND (reference sequence). The chain's CDR3 is CASSWSGTGNTIYF. The CDR3 bases are TGTGCCAGTAGTTGGTCCGGGACTGGAAACACCATATATTTT.

The sample holds a few counts of this clonotype. This chain connects TRBV6-1 to TRBJ1-5; no firm D call. Between the trimmed V and J ends, which lost 6 bases and 11 bases, there was a span of 17 bases. Germline V gene sequence: CDR1 MNHNS, CDR2 SASEGT. The CDR3 length is 13 residues. The chain's CDR3 is CASRSRPSGAQHF. The CDR3, as DNA: TGTGCCAGCAGGAGTCGGCCGTCCGGAGCCCAGCATTTT.

The chain recombines TRBV6-1 with TRBJ2-1; 7 bases are shared with TRBD2. CDR3 size: 16 residues. Per the germline V gene, CDR1 is MNHNS and CDR2 is SASEGT. Losses at the gene ends were 5 bases for V and 0 bases for J; bases not matched to a gene: 7. The DNA for the CDR3 is TGTGCCAGCAGTCCCGGGAGGACTAGCTCCTACAATGAGCAGTTCTTC. The encoded protein is CASSPGRTSSYNEQFF.

This clonotype was counted only a few times. This chain uses TRBV20-1 with TRBJ2-3; 9 nucleotides match TRBD2. V shed 6 bases and J 0 bases; nucleotides not matched to a gene: 13. Germline CDR1 is DFQATT and CDR2 is SNEGSKA (reference sequence). This CDR3 spans 17 amino acids. In DNA form, the CDR3 reads TGCAGTGCCCCTCCTGCTAGCGGGACCACTAGCACAGATACGCAGTATTTT. It translates to CSAPPASGTTSTDTQYF.

The chain uses TRBV21-1 and TRBJ2-5; TRBD1, as called in the table, went unchecked against the DNA. TRBV21-1 is a known pseudogene. The CDR3 contains 15 residues. Here the CDR3 reads CASNLTGRREETQYF. The CDR3 nucleotides are TGTGCCAGCAACTTGACGGGTCGCAGGGAGGAGACCCAGTACTTC.

J is TRBJ1-4 and V is TRBV29-1; D perhaps matches TRBD1 (5 bases). Germline V gene lookup returns CDR1 SQVTM and CDR2 ANQGSEA. The ends were cut back, 4 bases at V and 3 bases at J, with 9 bases in the middle. The CDR3 loop spans 13 amino acids. CDR3 sequence reads: CSVGWGPNEKLFF. CDR3 sequence (DNA): TGCAGCGTTGGTTGGGGACCTAATGAAAAACTGTTTTTT.

The gene calls are TRBV2 and TRBJ1-1; 7 bases align to TRBD1. The germline V gene encodes CDR1 SNHLY and CDR2 FYNNEI. There are 15 residues in the CDR3. V dropped 8 bases and J dropped 1; count of bases not matched to a gene: 10. The CDR3 reads CASSYGGQSNTEAFF. The CDR3 DNA reads TGTGCCAGCTCCTACGGGGGACAGTCGAACACTGAAGCTTTCTTT.

The gene calls are TRBV19 and TRBJ2-1; 10 nucleotides line up with TRBD1. V was pared by 4 bases and J by 7 bases, with 1 base of the junction left unmatched. The CDR3 has 13 amino acids. Germline V CDR1 and CDR2: LNHDA, SQIVND (reference sequence). CDR3 in amino acids: CASSRDRGNEQFF. CDR3 DNA sequence: TGTGCCAGTAGTAGGGACAGGGGAAATGAGCAGTTCTTC.

The rearrangement uses TRBV19 and TRBJ2-7; TRBD1 matches at 7 bases. Germline values: CDR1 LNHDA, CDR2 SQIVND (reference sequence). The CDR3 runs to 13 residues. The V and J ends lost 3 bases and 8 bases, in that order; junction bases with no gene match: 7. The CDR3 nucleotides are TGTGCCAGTAGTATTCCGGACAGGCGGAAGCAGTACTTC. This gives the protein CASSIPDRRKQYF.

The chain employs TRBV7-3 and TRBJ2-3, with 8 positions matching TRBD2. The J segment lost 3 bases and the V segment lost 5 bases, leaving 10 bases of the junction unmatched. This CDR3 contains 16 residues. Per germline, CDR1 SGHTA and CDR2 FQGTGA. CDR3 in DNA: TGTGCCAGCAGCCCTATAGCGGGGATAGGAACAGATACGCAGTATTTT. Its translation is CASSPIAGIGTDTQYF.

The rearrangement links TRBV7-6 to TRBJ2-5; 8 nucleotides align to TRBD2. Unmatched junction bases numbered 18, after V lost 5 bases and J lost 4 bases. The germline gives CDR1 SGHVS, CDR2 FNYEAQ. The CDR3 spans 18 residues. Here the CDR3 DNA reads TGTGCCAGCAGCCTAACCGCCCCAGCGGGAGTTCTTATAGAGACCCAGTACTTC. Translated, it gives CASSLTAPAGVLIETQYF.

This clonotype was observed a handful of times. The chain recombines TRBV15 with TRBJ2-1; no definite D call. V lost 1 base and J lost 6, with 13 bases in between. This CDR3 region has 15 residues. The V gene's germline CDR1 is LNHNV and CDR2 YYDKDF (reference sequence). In DNA, the CDR3 is TGTGCCACCAGCAGAGCGACGGGCATCTCCAATGAGCAGTTCTTC. It specifies CATSRATGISNEQFF.

This chain uses TRBV3-1 with TRBJ2-1, with a possible D match to TRBD2 (6 bases). Germline V gene lookup returns CDR1 LGHDT and CDR2 YNNKEL (reference sequence). Trimming pared 2 bases from V and 5 bases from J, leaving 19 bases between. The CDR3 loop spans 17 amino acids. CDR3 region: CASSQTNWAGPNNEQFF. The CDR3 coding sequence is TGTGCCAGCAGCCAAACCAATTGGGCGGGACCCAACAATGAGCAGTTCTTC.

As for this clonotype: Given the absence of the conserved phenylalanine or tryptophan at the CDR3 end, a read error is likely. J is TRBJ2-7 and V is TRBV6-2 or TRBV6-3, with D unresolved. V lost 0 bases and J 3 bases, leaving 9 bases between the germline ends. The CDR3 extends over 14 amino acids. In germline, CDR1 is MNHEY, CDR2 SVGEGT. DNA for the CDR3: TGTGCCAGCAGTTACTCGAATGGACGCTACGAGCAGTACCTC. Its protein is CASSYSNGRYEQYL.